This T cell receptor beta chain was identified in a study of tumor-infiltrating lymphocytes in primary liver carcinoma. Background on the study: Patients, male and female, were 30 to 69 years old. Whole-study findings and limits: It was in tumors, not blood, that the top-250-clone fraction was significantly higher (p = 0.039).

The CDR3 consists of 13 residues. Germline V gene data show CDR1 as SQVTM and CDR2 as ANQGSEA. With 8 bases clipped from V and 7 bases from J, the junction kept 7 bases outside the gene matches. Researchers drew blood RNA from unsorted whole blood and extracted germline DNA as well. As concerns this clonotype: Its antigen is currently unknown.

cDNA specific to TCR beta was made from 500 ng of total RNA, with a constant-region primer employed for priming. Nested multiplex PCR, run for three rounds with slightly modified ARM-PCR, yielded TCR beta libraries. Forward primers for TRBV1-TRBV30 and a C-beta reverse primer served the first two PCR rounds, at 10 cycles each. TCRdb re-analysed the multiplex PCR reads in MiXCR, keeping a single row per CDR3 protein. In the table there are about 180,000 distinct CDR3 sequences, 50% to 75% of which are singletons. The TCR comes from a man between 35 and 55 years old with primary liver carcinoma and hepatitis B virus infection. The chain combines TRBV29-1 with TRBJ1-5; 11 bases line up with TRBD1. Material: peripheral blood. CDR3 amino acids: CSTGTGGNQPQHF. In nucleotides, the CDR3 is TGCAGCACAGGGACAGGGGGTAACCAGCCCCAGCATTTT.